The rows below give T cell receptor beta chains drawn from one sample of a study of CD8 T cells in ankylosing spondylitis. TCRdb reprocessed the 5' RACE reads via MiXCR and lists one record per CDR3 protein. The sample has about 90,000 distinct CDR3 sequences; around 30% are singletons. Sequenced material: blood, either unsorted or a sorted T cell fraction (not recorded which). All receptors derive from a male donor with ankylosing spondylitis or in good health (not recorded which). The CDR3 runs from the conserved cysteine through the conserved F or W. Each record gives: clone size, D gene, J gene, V gene, CDR3 protein, CDR3 DNA. D genes are given only for firm matches. Clone size is not always given. Where it is, it says once, few, many or a class for expanded clones.

few,.,TRBJ2-7,TRBV5-1,CASSLDLFGSYEQYF,TGCGCCAGCAGCTTGGATCTTTTCGGGTCGTACGAGCAGTACTTC
many,.,TRBJ1-6,TRBV29-1,CSARDTYNSPLHF,TGCAGCGCCCGGGACACCTATAATTCACCCCTCCACTTT
.,.,TRBJ1-3,TRBV12-3/TRBV12-4,CANSDTLSGNTIYF,TGTGCCAACTCGGATACACTCTCTGGAAACACCATATATTTT
few,.,TRBJ1-4,TRBV20-1,CSASAGTVDPSRNEKLFF,TGCAGTGCTAGTGCCGGGACGGTGGACCCAAGCCGTAATGAAAAACTGTTTTTT
many,TRBD2,TRBJ2-7,TRBV15,CATSSGLEAHEQYF,TGTGCCACCAGCTCAGGACTAGAAGCCCACGAGCAGTACTTC
few,.,TRBJ1-1,TRBV5-1,CASSLDRTNTEAFF,TGCGCCAGCAGCTTGGACAGGACGAACACTGAAGCTTTCTTT
.,.,TRBJ2-3,TRBV5-1,CASSLDRPYTDTQYF,TGCGCCAGCAGCTTGGACCGGCCTTACACAGATACGCAGTATTTT
many,.,TRBJ1-5,TRBV5-1,CASSFGPGNQPQHF,TGCGCCAGCAGCTTCGGACCGGGAAATCAGCCCCAGCATTTT
.,.,TRBJ2-2,TRBV6-5,CASSYDWGTGELFF,TGTGCCAGCAGTTACGATTGGGGGACCGGGGAGCTGTTTTTT
few,.,TRBJ1-4,TRBV20-1,CSARDLSGAEKEKLFF,TGCAGTGCTAGAGATCTTTCCGGGGCCGAAAAAGAAAAACTGTTTTTT
few,.,TRBJ1-5,TRBV27,CASSPTRRGWGNQPQHF,TGTGCCAGCAGTCCGACGAGGCGGGGATGGGGCAATCAGCCCCAGCATTTT
.,.,TRBJ1-4,TRBV7-9,CASSRTVSNEKLFF,TGTGCCAGCAGCCGGACAGTCTCTAATGAAAAACTGTTTTTT
few,TRBD1,TRBJ2-5,TRBV18,CASSPQGAAGETQYF,TGTGCCAGCTCACCACAGGGGGCGGCTGGGGAGACCCAGTACTTC
many,.,TRBJ2-7,TRBV7-6,CASSLASGGSYEQYF,TGTGCCAGCAGCTTAGCTAGCGGAGGGTCCTACGAGCAGTACTTC
few,.,TRBJ2-7,TRBV5-1,CASSPGRVGYEQYF,TGCGCCAGCAGCCCCGGGCGGGTTGGCTACGAGCAGTACTTC
.,TRBD2,TRBJ2-3,TRBV24-1,CATSGPGRAGGPTDTQYF,TGTGCCACCAGTGGTCCAGGACGAGCGGGAGGTCCCACAGATACGCAGTATTTT
.,.,TRBJ2-2,TRBV19,CASSATGGHTGELFF,TGTGCCAGTAGTGCAACCGGGGGACACACCGGGGAGCTGTTTTTT
.,.,TRBJ2-3,TRBV10-1,CASSESTRFQSTDTQYF,TGCGCCAGCAGTGAGTCGACAAGGTTCCAGAGCACAGATACGCAGTATTTT
.,TRBD1,TRBJ2-3,TRBV4-2,CASSQTGGTDTQYF,TGTGCCAGCAGCCAAACAGGGGGCACAGATACGCAGTATTTT
many,.,TRBJ1-2,TRBV7-2,CASSLAAGNNYGYTF,TGTGCCAGCAGCTTAGCGGCCGGAAATAACTATGGCTACACCTTC
.,.,TRBJ2-7,TRBV10-2,CASSEIPRGEQYF,TGCGCCAGCAGTGAAATCCCTCGCGGCGAGCAGTACTTC
.,.,TRBJ2-7,TRBV9,CASSETGVREQYF,TGTGCCAGCAGCGAGACGGGAGTGCGCGAGCAGTACTTC
few,.,TRBJ1-1,TRBV29-1,CSVSGGLGTEAFF,TGCAGCGTCTCCGGGGGGCTGGGCACTGAAGCTTTCTTT
.,TRBD1,TRBJ1-1,TRBV20-1,CSADRGSSEAFF,TGCAGTGCTGACAGGGGCAGCTCTGAAGCTTTCTTT
few,.,TRBJ2-2,TRBV12-3/TRBV12-4,CASSYPPDGELFF,TGTGCCAGCAGTTACCCGCCTGACGGGGAGCTGTTTTTT
few,.,TRBJ2-2,TRBV12-3/TRBV12-4,CASSPPIAGELFF,TGTGCCAGCAGTCCACCTATAGCCGGGGAGCTGTTTTTT
few,TRBD2,TRBJ2-1,TRBV25-1,CASSDSGMSSYNEQFF,TGTGCCAGCAGTGATAGCGGGATGAGCTCCTACAATGAGCAGTTCTTC
few,.,TRBJ1-1,TRBV12-3/TRBV12-4,CASSFQNTEAFF,TGTGCCAGCAGTTTCCAGAACACTGAAGCTTTCTTT
.,.,TRBJ1-1,TRBV7-9,CASILGGNTEAFF,TGTGCCAGCATCCTAGGGGGGAACACTGAAGCTTTCTTT
.,.,TRBJ2-3,TRBV21-1,CASSYSSGRDPDTQYF,TGTGCCAGCAGCTACAGTAGCGGGAGGGATCCAGATACGCAGTATTTT
few,.,TRBJ2-1,TRBV11-2,CAGSSDPLDEQFF,TGTGCCGGCTCTAGCGACCCCTTGGATGAGCAGTTCTTC
.,.,TRBJ1-1,TRBV7-9,CASSLALGAEAFF,TGTGCCAGCAGCTTAGCGCTGGGGGCTGAAGCTTTCTTT
once,.,TRBJ2-7,TRBV5-6,CASSTGANYEQYF,TGTGCCAGCAGCACGGGGGCTAACTACGAGCAGTACTTC
.,.,TRBJ2-5,TRBV15,CATSRGPKETQYF,TGTGCCACCAGCAGAGGTCCCAAAGAGACCCAGTACTTC
few,.,TRBJ2-4,TRBV20-1,CSATYRVAKNIQYF,TGCAGTGCTACCTATCGGGTAGCCAAAAACATTCAGTACTTC
few,.,TRBJ1-2,TRBV20-1,CSARDEADYGYTF,TGCAGTGCTAGAGATGAGGCCGACTATGGCTACACCTTC
.,.,TRBJ2-7,TRBV3-1,CASSQGRASLHEQYF,TGTGCCAGCAGCCAAGGAAGGGCCTCCCTCCACGAGCAGTACTTC
few,.,TRBJ1-4,TRBV9,CASSVWDGSNEKLFF,TGTGCCAGCAGCGTATGGGATGGGAGTAATGAAAAACTGTTTTTT
few,TRBD2,TRBJ2-7,TRBV20-1,CSAQGLAANKYEQYF,TGCAGTGCCCAGGGACTAGCGGCTAACAAGTACGAGCAGTACTTC
.,.,TRBJ1-5,TRBV27,CASSRDTSSNQPQHF,TGTGCCAGCTCCCGGGACACTTCTAGCAATCAGCCCCAGCATTTT
many,.,TRBJ2-3,TRBV5-1,CASKDSTSTDTQYF,TGCGCCAGCAAAGATTCGACGAGCACAGATACGCAGTATTTT
few,TRBD2,TRBJ2-5,TRBV27,CASSPGASGLMIETQYF,TGTGCCAGCAGTCCGGGGGCTAGCGGGTTAATGATAGAGACCCAGTACTTC
.,TRBD1,TRBJ2-2,TRBV12-3/TRBV12-4,CASSLDRGLLNTGELFF,TGTGCCAGCAGTTTGGACAGGGGTCTTTTGAACACCGGGGAGCTGTTTTTT
.,TRBD1,TRBJ2-3,TRBV20-1,CSAHAGTGSTDTQYF,TGCAGTGCTCACGCCGGGACAGGAAGCACAGATACGCAGTATTTT
few,TRBD2,TRBJ2-1,TRBV5-6,CASSLLTSREQFF,TGTGCCAGCAGCTTGTTGACTAGCAGGGAGCAGTTCTTC
.,TRBD1,TRBJ1-6,TRBV6-5,CASSYGTGGPYNSPLHF,TGTGCCAGCAGCTACGGGACAGGGGGCCCCTATAATTCACCCCTCCACTTT
.,.,TRBJ1-6,TRBV3-1,CASSQRTTTPLHF,TGTGCCAGCAGCCAACGGACAACTACACCCCTCCACTTT
few,.,TRBJ1-2,TRBV20-1,CSARFTASYGYTF,TGCAGTGCTAGATTCACGGCGAGCTATGGCTACACCTTC
.,.,TRBJ2-3,TRBV5-1,CASSLAQQGYTQYF,TGCGCCAGCAGCTTGGCACAGCAAGGATATACGCAGTATTTT
few,TRBD1,TRBJ2-7,TRBV15,CATSSATLGQGLYEQYF,TGTGCCACCAGCAGTGCTACCCTGGGACAGGGACTCTACGAGCAGTACTTC
few,.,TRBJ2-6,TRBV5-1,CASSIPGDSGANVLTF,TGCGCCAGCAGCATACCAGGGGACTCTGGGGCCAACGTCCTGACTTTC
.,.,TRBJ1-5,TRBV28,CASRSRVYSNQPQHF,TGTGCCAGCAGGTCCCGAGTTTATAGCAATCAGCCCCAGCATTTT
many,.,TRBJ1-2,TRBV5-1,CASSLNFLLSDQGYTF,TGCGCCAGCAGCTTGAATTTTCTTCTGAGTGATCAAGGCTACACCTTC
.,TRBD2,TRBJ2-2,TRBV7-3,CASSTLGGTSGGNTGELFF,TGTGCCAGCAGCACCCTAGGAGGGACTAGCGGGGGGAACACCGGGGAGCTGTTTTTT
few,.,TRBJ1-5,TRBV18,CASSPSQGTFGQPQHF,TGTGCCAGCTCACCTTCACAGGGTACCTTCGGTCAGCCCCAGCATTTT
.,TRBD1,TRBJ2-6,TRBV7-8,CASSSGTGVFGANVLTF,TGTGCCAGCAGCTCCGGGACAGGAGTGTTTGGGGCCAACGTCCTGACTTTC
.,TRBD2,TRBJ2-1,TRBV11-1,CASSHPRGAGEGNEQFF,TGTGCCAGCAGCCATCCCCGGGGAGCGGGAGAGGGCAATGAGCAGTTCTTC
.,.,TRBJ1-1,TRBV15,CATSRDPQRQEAFF,TGTGCCACCAGCAGAGATCCCCAAAGACAGGAAGCTTTCTTT
.,TRBD1,TRBJ1-2,TRBV6-1,CASLRNHRDRWRGYTF,TGTGCCAGCCTACGCAATCACCGGGACAGGTGGCGTGGCTACACCTTC
.,.,TRBJ1-2,TRBV6-1,CASTNVNRNKGDGYTF,TGTGCCAGCACTAATGTGAACAGAAATAAAGGCGATGGCTACACCTTC